These 2 T cell receptor beta chains share one sample of origin, sequenced in a study of blood T cell repertoires in COVID-19. Profiling relied on immunoSEQ multiplex PCR, and the TCRdb table lists in-frame clones only, not all of them. The sample shows under 60,000 clones, 80% to 90% of them seen only once. Material for sequencing was peripheral blood. These receptor sequences come from a man in his forties with acute or convalescent COVID-19.

The V call is TRBV15, the J call TRBJ2-7, with 8 bases that match TRBD2. J was trimmed by 5 bases and V by 1 base; bases with no gene match: 10. Per germline, CDR1 LNHNV and CDR2 YYDKDF (reference sequence). CDR3 length equals 16 residues. The CDR3 loop reads CATSRGTGGIRNEQYF. As DNA, the CDR3 is TGTGCCACCAGCAGAGGAACGGGGGGGATAAGGAACGAGCAGTACTTC.

The chain combines TRBV6-1 with TRBJ1-6; 9 bases are a match to TRBD1. J gave up 10 bases and V 3 bases, and 13 bases lay outside the gene matches. Looked up from germline, CDR1 is MNHNS and CDR2 is SASEGT. This CDR3 region has 17 residues. CDR3: CASSDAGQGLIGSPLHF. The CDR3, as DNA: TGTGCCAGCAGTGATGCGGGACAGGGCTTGATAGGGTCACCCCTCCACTTT.